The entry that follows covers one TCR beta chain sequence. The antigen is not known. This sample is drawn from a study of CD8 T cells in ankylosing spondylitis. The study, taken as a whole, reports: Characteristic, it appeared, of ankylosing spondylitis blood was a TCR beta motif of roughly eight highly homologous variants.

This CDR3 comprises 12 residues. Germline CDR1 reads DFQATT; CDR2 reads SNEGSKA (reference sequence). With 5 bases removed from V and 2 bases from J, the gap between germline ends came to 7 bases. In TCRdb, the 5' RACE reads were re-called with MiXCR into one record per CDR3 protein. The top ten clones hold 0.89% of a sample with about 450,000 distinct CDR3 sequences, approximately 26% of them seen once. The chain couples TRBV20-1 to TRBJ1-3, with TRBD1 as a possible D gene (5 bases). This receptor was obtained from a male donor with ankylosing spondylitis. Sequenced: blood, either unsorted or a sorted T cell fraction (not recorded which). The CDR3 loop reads CSAGTAGNTIYF. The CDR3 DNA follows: TGCAGTGCTGGGACGGCTGGAAACACCATATATTTT.